Below, 21 T cell receptor beta chains from the same sample are listed, as sequenced in a study of TIL therapy for anti-PD-1-resistant metastatic lung cancer. The libraries were made with immunoSEQ v3. Using immunoSEQ multiplex PCR, the repertoire was profiled, and TCRdb retains in-frame clones only, with some absent. The table has about 50,000 clones, 55% to 75% seen once; the top ten hold 5.5% to 6%. Time point indicated: pre-treatment sample, taken before nivolumab and TIL therapy. Pleural nodules or supraclavicular lymph nodes made up most of the excised metastases sampled. Sample: tumor tissue, taken at baseline. These receptors all stem from a person aged 25 to 80 with non-small cell lung cancer.

Points on this clone: The sample contains more than one DNA sequence encoding this CDR3. The chain joins TRBV9 to TRBJ2-7, with D unresolved. The CDR3 is 14 residues long. V was clipped by 0 bases and J by 0 bases, with 7 bases between them. CDR1 is SGDLS and CDR2 is YYNGEE in the germline V gene. The CDR3 reads CASSVGGSSYEQYF. In nucleotides, the CDR3 is TGTGCCAGCAGCGTAGGCGGAAGCTCCTACGAGCAGTACTTC.

This sequence joins TRBV6-6 and TRBJ1-6, with TRBD1 identical over 7 bases. CDR1 and CDR2 (germline): MNHNY, SVGAGI (reference sequence). CDR3 length equals 13 residues. Losses at the gene ends were 11 bases for V and 5 bases for J; bases not matched to a gene: 6. The DNA for the CDR3 is TGTGCCGGAAAGCAGGGGGATAATTCACCCCTCCACTTT. Its protein is CAGKQGDNSPLHF.

This clone was seen a single time. The chain is built from TRBV7-8 and TRBJ1-1; D is undetermined. Germline V gene lookup returns CDR1 SGHVS and CDR2 FQNEAQ. V was trimmed by 5 bases and J by 0 bases, leaving 16 bases between them. This CDR3 region has 16 residues. The CDR3 DNA reads as TGTGCCAGCAGCCCCAGAGACGGACCCCTGAACACTGAAGCTTTCTTT. Protein: CASSPRDGPLNTEAFF.

The CDR3 loop reads CASSFGQGRVRGYTF. CDR3 in DNA: TGTGCCAGCAGTTTTGGACAGGGGCGGGTGAGAGGCTACACCTTC. This sequence joins TRBV28 and TRBJ1-2, with 9 bases lining up with TRBD1. With 3 bases clipped from V and 8 bases from J, the junction kept 10 bases outside the gene matches. The CDR3 contains 15 residues. CDR1 and CDR2 from the germline V gene are MDHEN and SYDVKM.

This clone was counted a few times. The rearrangement joins TRBV7-6 to TRBJ1-4; D is uncertain. CDR3 length: 13 residues. V lost 5 bases, J lost 8 bases, and 12 bases lay in between. Germline V CDR1 and CDR2: SGHVS, FNYEAQ. CDR3 protein: CASSPPRGEKLFF. DNA for the CDR3: TGTGCCAGCAGCCCCCCGCGAGGCGAAAAACTGTTTTTT.

V gene TRBV30 combines with J gene TRBJ2-6, with D uncertain. The ends were cut back, 5 bases at V and 0 bases at J, with 11 bases in the middle. The CDR3 contains 15 residues. In germline, CDR1 is GTSNPN, CDR2 SVGIG (reference sequence). The CDR3 region is CAWQPRASGANVLTF. The DNA of the CDR3 is TGTGCCTGGCAACCTAGGGCCTCTGGGGCCAACGTCCTGACTTTC.

The V and J genes are TRBV10-2 and TRBJ1-2; 8 bases align to TRBD1. With V trimmed by 4 bases and J by 8 bases, 6 bases remained unmatched. From germline, CDR1 is WSHSY and CDR2 SAAADI. The CDR3 has 13 amino acids. The CDR3 nucleotides are TGCGCCAGCAGTGGGTTGACAGGGGAAGGCTACACCTTC. Residues: CASSGLTGEGYTF.

The chain has TRBV29-1 and TRBJ2-3; D remains unclear. Germline V gives CDR1 SQVTM, CDR2 ANQGSEA. CDR3 length: 12 residues. Trimming took off 4 bases at V and 0 bases at J, with 5 bases between the two ends. Here the CDR3 DNA reads TGCAGCGTTGGGTTAAGCACAGATACGCAGTATTTT. Its protein product is CSVGLSTDTQYF.

The chain carries TRBV5-6 and TRBJ1-4; TRBD1 aligns across 9 bases. Germline V gives CDR1 SGHDT, CDR2 YYEEEE. This CDR3 comprises 18 residues. V lost 4 bases, J lost 4 bases, and 14 bases stayed unmatched. The CDR3 reads CASSLRTGTGFGNEKLFF. The CDR3 nucleotides read TGTGCCAGCAGCCTCAGAACCGGGACAGGGTTCGGTAATGAAAAACTGTTTTTT. The entire variable domain, with the rest obtained from reference TRBV5-6 and TRBJ1-4, is as follows: DAGVTQSPTHLIKTRGQQVTLRCSPKSGHDTVSWYQQALGQGPQFIFQYYEEEERQRGNFPDRFSGHQFPNYSSELNVNALLLGDSALYLCASSLRTGTGFGNEKLFFGSGTQLSVL.

The genes are TRBV28 and TRBJ1-5, with D hard to call. V shed 7 bases and J shed 6 bases, with 13 bases lying between them. This CDR3 spans 13 amino acids. Germline V gene data show CDR1 as MDHEN and CDR2 as SYDVKM. CDR3 region: CASIPGEGQPQHF. CDR3 DNA: TGTGCCAGCATTCCGGGAGAAGGTCAGCCCCAGCATTTT.

The chain couples TRBV20-1 to TRBJ1-1, with D hard to call. Germline values: CDR1 DFQATT, CDR2 SNEGSKA (reference sequence). This CDR3 spans 11 amino acids. V was shortened by 3 bases and J by 3 bases, with 5 bases between the two germline ends. DNA for the CDR3: TGCAGTGCTAGGAGTGACACTGAAGCTTTCTTT. Translated: CSARSDTEAFF.

The V and J genes are TRBV11-2 and TRBJ1-4; no clear D gene. CDR1 and CDR2 from the germline V gene are SGHAT and FQNNGV. Deletions cut 3 bases from V and 0 bases from J, with 2 bases between. This CDR3 region has 13 residues. The CDR3 protein is CASSFATNEKLFF. The CDR3 DNA reads as TGTGCCAGCAGCTTTGCAACTAATGAAAAACTGTTTTTT. Full variable domain (outside the CDR3, taken from reference TRBV11-2 and TRBJ1-4): EAGVAQSPRYKIIEKRQSVAFWCNPISGHATLYWYQQILGQGPKLLIQFQNNGVVDDSQLPKDRFSAERLKGVDSTLKIQPAKLEDSAVYLCASSFATNEKLFFGSGTQLSVL.

The rearrangement joins TRBV19 to TRBJ2-7; D perhaps matches TRBD1 (5 bases). Germline V gene sequence: CDR1 LNHDA, CDR2 SQIVND (reference sequence). This CDR3 has 11 amino acids. Trimming removed 7 bases from V and 5 bases from J, with 9 bases in between. The CDR3 loop reads CASTGRDEQYF. The CDR3 nucleotides read TGTGCCAGTACCGGCAGGGACGAGCAGTACTTC.

The chain is built from TRBV28 and TRBJ2-6; unclear D gene. The CDR3 totals 15 residues. V was pared by 3 bases and J by 0 bases, with 6 bases between. Germline-derived CDR1 and CDR2 are MDHEN and SYDVKM. The CDR3 sequence is CASSFLVSGANVLTF. The CDR3 nucleotides are TGTGCCAGCAGTTTTCTCGTCTCTGGGGCCAACGTCCTGACTTTC.

J is TRBJ2-6 and V is TRBV5-1, with a tentative D call TRBD2 (6 bases). Germline V gene data show CDR1 as SGHRS and CDR2 as YFSETQ. The CDR3 loop spans 18 amino acids. The V end lost 4 bases, the J end lost 1 base, and 18 bases lay between the germline ends. The CDR3 DNA is TGCGCCAGCAGCCGGGGAGGTCAGGGTGCGTCTGGGGCCAACGTCCTGACTTTC. Protein product: CASSRGGQGASGANVLTF.

The J gene is TRBJ2-5, the V gene TRBV9, with 7 bases lining up with TRBD1. The CDR3 runs 14 residues. Germline-derived CDR1 and CDR2 are SGDLS and YYNGEE. J gave up 7 bases and V 2 bases, and 8 bases lay outside the gene matches. The CDR3 DNA follows: TGTGCCAGCAGCGTGGGACAGCGCCTCGGGACCCAGTACTTC. Translated, it gives CASSVGQRLGTQYF.

This clone was seen at least ten times. The chain is built from TRBV19 and TRBJ2-7; D gene ambiguous. With 1 base removed from V and 7 bases from J, the gap between germline ends came to 11 bases. The germline V gene has CDR1 LNHDA and CDR2 SQIVND (reference sequence). There are 13 residues in the CDR3. The chain's CDR3 is CASSIVVATEQYF. In DNA form, the CDR3 reads TGTGCCAGTAGTATAGTGGTGGCCACGGAGCAGTACTTC.

This clone turned up a few times. The V and J genes are TRBV15 and TRBJ2-4, with TRBD1 matching over 10 bases. Germline-derived CDR1 and CDR2 are LNHNV and YYDKDF (reference sequence). CDR3 size: 16 residues. V was clipped by 8 bases and J by 4 bases; unmatched bases: 11. The CDR3 sequence: CATRTGQGESKNIQYF. The CDR3 DNA is TGTGCCACCCGGACTGGACAGGGGGAATCTAAAAACATTCAGTACTTC. Variable domain in full (rest from reference TRBV15 and TRBJ2-4): DAMVIQNPRYQVTQFGKPVTLSCSQTLNHNVMYWYQQKSSQAPKLLFHYYDKDFNNEADTPDNFQSRRPNTSFCFLDIRSPGLGDTAMYLCATRTGQGESKNIQYFGAGTRLSVL.

The J gene is TRBJ2-1, the V gene TRBV2; 10 bases agree with TRBD2. The J segment lost 3 bases and the V segment lost 8 bases, leaving 4 bases of the junction unmatched. From germline, CDR1 is SNHLY and CDR2 FYNNEI. The CDR3 is 14 residues long. The CDR3 protein is CASSRTSGYNEQFF. DNA of the CDR3: TGTGCCAGCTCTCGGACTAGCGGCTACAATGAGCAGTTCTTC.

J is TRBJ2-2 and V is TRBV2; 7 nucleotides match TRBD1. V lost 6 bases, J lost 5 bases, and 15 bases stayed unmatched. The CDR3 runs to 17 residues. CDR1 SNHLY and CDR2 FYNNEI come from the germline V gene. CDR3 sequence (DNA): TGTGCCAGCAGGGTTGAAGGGTTGGGACAGATTACCGGGGAGCTGTTTTTT. This codes for CASRVEGLGQITGELFF. Full variable domain (remainder filled in from reference TRBV2 and TRBJ2-2): EPEVTQTPSHQVTQMGQEVILRCVPISNHLYFYWYRQILGQKVEFLVSFYNNEISEKSEIFDDQFSVERPDGSNFTLKIRSTKLEDSAMYFCASRVEGLGQITGELFFGEGSRLTVL.

The V call is TRBV5-1, the J call TRBJ2-1, with D possibly matching TRBD2 (6 bases). This CDR3 spans 17 amino acids. CDR1 SGHRS and CDR2 YFSETQ come from the germline V gene. Trimming shortened V by 2 bases and J by 0 bases, and 15 bases separated the two germline ends. This chain's CDR3 is CASSFGPVGSSYNEQFF. In DNA, the CDR3 is TGCGCCAGCAGCTTCGGGCCCGTCGGGAGCTCCTACAATGAGCAGTTCTTC. Full variable domain (outside the CDR3, taken from reference TRBV5-1 and TRBJ2-1): KAGVTQTPRYLIKTRGQQVTLSCSPISGHRSVSWYQQTPGQGLQFLFEYFSETQRNKGNFPGRFSGRQFSNSRSEMNVSTLELGDSALYLCASSFGPVGSSYNEQFFGPGTRLTVL.